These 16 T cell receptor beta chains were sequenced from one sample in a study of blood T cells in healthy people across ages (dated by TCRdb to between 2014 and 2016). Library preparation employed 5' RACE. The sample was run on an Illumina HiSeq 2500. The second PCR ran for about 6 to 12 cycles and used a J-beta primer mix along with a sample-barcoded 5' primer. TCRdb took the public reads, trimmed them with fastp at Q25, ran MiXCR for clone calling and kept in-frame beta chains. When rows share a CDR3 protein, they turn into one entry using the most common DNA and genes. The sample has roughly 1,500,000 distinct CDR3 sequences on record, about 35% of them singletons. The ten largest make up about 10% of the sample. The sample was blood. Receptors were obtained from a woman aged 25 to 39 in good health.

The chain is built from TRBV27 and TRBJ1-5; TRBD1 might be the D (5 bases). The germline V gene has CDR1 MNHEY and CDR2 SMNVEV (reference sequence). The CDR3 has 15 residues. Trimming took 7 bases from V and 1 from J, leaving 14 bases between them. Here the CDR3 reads CASTARRGSNQPQHF. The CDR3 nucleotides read TGTGCCAGCACCGCCCGTCGGGGCAGCAATCAGCCCCAGCATTTT.

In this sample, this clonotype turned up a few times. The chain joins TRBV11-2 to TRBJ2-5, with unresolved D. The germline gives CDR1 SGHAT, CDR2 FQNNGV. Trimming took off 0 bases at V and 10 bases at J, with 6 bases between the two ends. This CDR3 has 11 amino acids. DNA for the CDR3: TGTGCCAGCAGCTTAGATCTGAACCAGTACTTC. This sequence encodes CASSLDLNQYF.

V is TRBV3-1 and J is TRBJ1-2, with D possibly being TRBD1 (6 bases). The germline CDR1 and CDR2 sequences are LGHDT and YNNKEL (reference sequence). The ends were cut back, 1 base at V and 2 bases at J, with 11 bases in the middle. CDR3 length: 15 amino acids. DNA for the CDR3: TGTGCCAGCAGCCAAGTCACAGGGAGGAACTATGGCTACACCTTC. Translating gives CASSQVTGRNYGYTF.

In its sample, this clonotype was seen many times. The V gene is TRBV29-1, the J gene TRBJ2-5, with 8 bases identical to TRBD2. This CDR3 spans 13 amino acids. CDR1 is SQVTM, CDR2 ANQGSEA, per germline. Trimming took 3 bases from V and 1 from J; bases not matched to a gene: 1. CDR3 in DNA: TGCAGCGTTGATGGGACTAGCCAAGAGACCCAGTACTTC. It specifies CSVDGTSQETQYF.

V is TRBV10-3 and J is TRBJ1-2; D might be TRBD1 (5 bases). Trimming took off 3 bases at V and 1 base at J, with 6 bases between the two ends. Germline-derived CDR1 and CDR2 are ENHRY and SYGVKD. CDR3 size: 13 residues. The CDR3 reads CAISDQGNYGYTF. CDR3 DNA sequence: TGTGCCATCAGTGATCAGGGTAACTATGGCTACACCTTC.

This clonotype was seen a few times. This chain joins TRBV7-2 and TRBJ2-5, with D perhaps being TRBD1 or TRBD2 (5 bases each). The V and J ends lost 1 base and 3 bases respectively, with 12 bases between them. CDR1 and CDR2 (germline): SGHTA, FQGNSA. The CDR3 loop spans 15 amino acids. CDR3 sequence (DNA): TGTGCCAGCAGCTTAGAGGGCAGGGAGAAAGAGACCCAGTACTTC. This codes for CASSLEGREKETQYF.

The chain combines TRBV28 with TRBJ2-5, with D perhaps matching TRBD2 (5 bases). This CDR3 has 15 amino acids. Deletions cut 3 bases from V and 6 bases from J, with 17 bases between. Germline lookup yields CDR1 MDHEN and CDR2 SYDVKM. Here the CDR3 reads CASSFMEWERKTQYF. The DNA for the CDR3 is TGTGCCAGCAGTTTTATGGAGTGGGAGAGAAAGACCCAGTACTTC.

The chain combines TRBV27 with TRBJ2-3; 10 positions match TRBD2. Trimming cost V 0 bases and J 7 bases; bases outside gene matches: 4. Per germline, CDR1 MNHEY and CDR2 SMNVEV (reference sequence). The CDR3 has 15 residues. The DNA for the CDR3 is TGTGCCAGCAGTTTATCGGCTAGCGGGAGATATACGCAGTATTTT. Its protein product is CASSLSASGRYTQYF.

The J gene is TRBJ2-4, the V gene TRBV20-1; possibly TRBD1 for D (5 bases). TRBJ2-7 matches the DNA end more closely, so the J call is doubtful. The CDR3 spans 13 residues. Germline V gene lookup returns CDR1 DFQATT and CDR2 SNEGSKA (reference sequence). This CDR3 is CSARQGACDEQYF. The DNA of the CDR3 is TGCAGTGCTAGACAGGGTGCCTGCGACGAGCAGTACTTC.

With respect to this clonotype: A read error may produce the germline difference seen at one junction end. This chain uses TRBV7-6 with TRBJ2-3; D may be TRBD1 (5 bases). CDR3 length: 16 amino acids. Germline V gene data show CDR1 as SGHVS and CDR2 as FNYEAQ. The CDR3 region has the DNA TGTACCAGCAGCTTAGTGGGGCCGTTGGGAACAGATACGCAGTATTTT. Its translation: CTSSLVGPLGTDTQYF.

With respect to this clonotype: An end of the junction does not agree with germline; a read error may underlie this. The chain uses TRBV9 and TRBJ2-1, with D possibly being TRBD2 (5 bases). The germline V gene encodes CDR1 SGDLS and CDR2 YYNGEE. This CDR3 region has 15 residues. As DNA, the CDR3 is TGTGCCAGCAGCACCAGCGGACTCCCGGGCGATGAGCGGTTCTTC. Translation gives CASSTSGLPGDERFF.

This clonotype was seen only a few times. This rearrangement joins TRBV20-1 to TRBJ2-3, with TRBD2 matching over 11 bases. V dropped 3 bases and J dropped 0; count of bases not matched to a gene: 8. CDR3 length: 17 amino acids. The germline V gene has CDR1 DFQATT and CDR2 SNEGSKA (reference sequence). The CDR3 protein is CSARVAGGTKSTDTQYF. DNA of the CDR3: TGCAGTGCTAGGGTAGCGGGGGGGACAAAGAGCACAGATACGCAGTATTTT.

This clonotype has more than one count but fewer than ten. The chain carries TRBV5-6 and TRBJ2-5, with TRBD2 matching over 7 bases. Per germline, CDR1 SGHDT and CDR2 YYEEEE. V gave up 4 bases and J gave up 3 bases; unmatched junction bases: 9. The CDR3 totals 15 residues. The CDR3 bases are TGTGCCAGCAGCCCGACCGGGACTAATAAAGAGACCCAGTACTTC. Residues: CASSPTGTNKETQYF.

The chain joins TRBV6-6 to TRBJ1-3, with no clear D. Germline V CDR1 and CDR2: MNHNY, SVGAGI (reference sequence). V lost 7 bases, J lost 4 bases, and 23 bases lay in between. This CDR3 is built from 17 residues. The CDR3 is CASTSNRAREEGNTIYF. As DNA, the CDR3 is TGTGCCAGCACCAGCAACCGGGCCCGAGAGGAGGGAAACACCATATATTTT.

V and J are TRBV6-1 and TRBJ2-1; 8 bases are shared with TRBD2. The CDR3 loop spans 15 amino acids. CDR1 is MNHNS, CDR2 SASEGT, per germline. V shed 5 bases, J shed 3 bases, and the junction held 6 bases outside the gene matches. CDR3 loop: CASSPTGGRYNEQFF. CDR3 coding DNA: TGTGCCAGCAGTCCAACGGGGGGGCGCTACAATGAGCAGTTCTTC.

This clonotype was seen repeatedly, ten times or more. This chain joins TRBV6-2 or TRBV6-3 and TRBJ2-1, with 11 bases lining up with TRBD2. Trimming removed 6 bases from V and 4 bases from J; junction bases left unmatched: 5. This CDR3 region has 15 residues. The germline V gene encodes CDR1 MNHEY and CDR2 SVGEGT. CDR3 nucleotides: TGTGCCAGCAGACCGACTAGCGGGAATTACAATGAGCAGTTCTTC. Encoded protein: CASRPTSGNYNEQFF.